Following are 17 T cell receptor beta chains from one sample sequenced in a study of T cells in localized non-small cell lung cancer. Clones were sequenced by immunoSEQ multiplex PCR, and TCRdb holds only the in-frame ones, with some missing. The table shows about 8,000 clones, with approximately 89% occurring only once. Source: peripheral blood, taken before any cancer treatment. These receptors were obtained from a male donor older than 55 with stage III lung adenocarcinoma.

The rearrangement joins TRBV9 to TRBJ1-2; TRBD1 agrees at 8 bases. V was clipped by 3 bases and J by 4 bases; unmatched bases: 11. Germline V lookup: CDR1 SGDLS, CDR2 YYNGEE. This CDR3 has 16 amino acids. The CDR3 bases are TGTGCCAGCAGCGGGGGACAGGCGCCTACCTTCTATGGCTACACCTTC. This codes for CASSGGQAPTFYGYTF.

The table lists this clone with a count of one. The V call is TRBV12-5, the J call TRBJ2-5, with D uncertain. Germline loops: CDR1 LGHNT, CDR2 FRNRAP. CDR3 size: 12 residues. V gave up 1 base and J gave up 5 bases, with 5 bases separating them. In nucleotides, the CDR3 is TGTGCTAGTGGTTTGGGTCCTGAGACCCAGTACTTC. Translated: CASGLGPETQYF.

The CDR3 DNA is TGTGCCAGCAGTTTAGGAGAGAACACCGGGGAGCTGTTTTTT. Translated: CASSLGENTGELFF. The V call is TRBV27, the J call TRBJ2-2; D is undetermined. Looked up from germline, CDR1 is MNHEY and CDR2 is SMNVEV (reference sequence). The V gene lost 2 bases and the J gene lost 1 base, with 5 bases spanning the gap. CDR3 length equals 14 residues.

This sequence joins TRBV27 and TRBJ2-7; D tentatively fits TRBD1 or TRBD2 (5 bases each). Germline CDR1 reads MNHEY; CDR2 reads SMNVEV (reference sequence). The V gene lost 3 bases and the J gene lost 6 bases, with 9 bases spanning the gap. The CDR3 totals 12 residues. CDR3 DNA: TGTGCCAGCAGTTTCAGAGGGGCCGAGCAGTACTTC. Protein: CASSFRGAEQYF.

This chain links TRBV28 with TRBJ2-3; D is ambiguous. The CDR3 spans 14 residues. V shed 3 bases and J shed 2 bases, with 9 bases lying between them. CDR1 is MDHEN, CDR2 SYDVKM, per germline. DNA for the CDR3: TGTGCCAGCAGTTTCCTAACTGACACAGATACGCAGTATTTT. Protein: CASSFLTDTDTQYF.

CDR3 in amino acids: CASSGGGLPNTEAFF. CDR3 DNA: TGTGCCAGCAGCGGGGGGGGACTTCCGAACACTGAAGCTTTCTTT. V is TRBV5-4 and J is TRBJ1-1, with D perhaps TRBD1 (5 bases). The CDR3 is made up of 15 amino acids. V was cut by 4 bases and J by 1 base, with 14 bases left in between. Germline-derived CDR1 and CDR2 are SGHNT and YYREEE (reference sequence). Filled out from reference TRBV5-4 and TRBJ1-1, the complete variable domain reads ETGVTQSPTHLIKTRGQQVTLRCSSQSGHNTVSWYQQALGQGPQFIFQYYREEENGRGNFPPRFSGLQFPNYSSELNVNALELDDSALYLCASSGGGLPNTEAFFGQGTRLTVV.

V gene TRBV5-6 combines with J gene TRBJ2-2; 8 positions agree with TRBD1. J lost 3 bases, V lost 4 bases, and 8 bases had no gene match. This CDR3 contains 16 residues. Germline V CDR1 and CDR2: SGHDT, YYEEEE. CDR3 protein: CASSGNRGYYTGELFF. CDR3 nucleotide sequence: TGTGCCAGCAGCGGGAACAGGGGGTATTACACCGGGGAGCTGTTTTTT. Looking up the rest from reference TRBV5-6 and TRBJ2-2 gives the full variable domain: DAGVTQSPTHLIKTRGQQVTLRCSPKSGHDTVSWYQQALGQGPQFIFQYYEEEERQRGNFPDRFSGHQFPNYSSELNVNALLLGDSALYLCASSGNRGYYTGELFFGEGSRLTVL.

The CDR3 DNA is TGTGCCAGCAGTAAGGAGGCAAATCAGCCCCAGCATTTT. This translates into CASSKEANQPQHF. This rearrangement joins TRBV7-9 to TRBJ1-5; D not certain. The CDR3 loop spans 13 amino acids. The germline gives CDR1 SEHNR, CDR2 FQNEAQ (reference sequence). Trimming stripped 6 bases from V and 4 bases from J, with 10 bases between. Full variable domain (outside the CDR3, taken from reference TRBV7-9 and TRBJ1-5): DTGVSQNPRHKITKRGQNVTFRCDPISEHNRLYWYRQTLGQGPEFLTYFQNEAQLEKSRLLSDRFSAERPKGSFSTLEIQRTEQGDSAMYLCASSKEANQPQHFGDGTRLSIL.

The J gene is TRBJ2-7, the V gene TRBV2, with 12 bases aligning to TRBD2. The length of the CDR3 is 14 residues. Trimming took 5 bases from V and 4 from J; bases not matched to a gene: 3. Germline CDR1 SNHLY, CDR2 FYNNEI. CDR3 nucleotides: TGTGCCAGCAGTCCACTAGCGGGGGGATACGAGCAGTACTTC. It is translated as CASSPLAGGYEQYF.

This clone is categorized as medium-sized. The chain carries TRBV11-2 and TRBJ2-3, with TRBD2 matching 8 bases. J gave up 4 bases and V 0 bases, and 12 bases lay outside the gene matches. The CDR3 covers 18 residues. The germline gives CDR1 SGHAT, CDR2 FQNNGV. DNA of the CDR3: TGTGCCAGCAGCTTAGACCTATATCCGGGAGGGGGGGCAGATACGCAGTATTTT. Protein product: CASSLDLYPGGGADTQYF.

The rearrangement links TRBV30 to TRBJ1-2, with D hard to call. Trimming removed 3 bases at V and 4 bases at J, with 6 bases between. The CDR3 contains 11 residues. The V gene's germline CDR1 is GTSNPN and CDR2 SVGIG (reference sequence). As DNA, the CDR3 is TGTGCCTGGAGGGAGTTCTATGGCTACACCTTC. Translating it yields CAWREFYGYTF.

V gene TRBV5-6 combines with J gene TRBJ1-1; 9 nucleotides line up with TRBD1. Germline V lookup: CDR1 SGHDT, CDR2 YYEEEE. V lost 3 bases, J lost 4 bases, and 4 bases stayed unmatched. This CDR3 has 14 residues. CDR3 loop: CASSYGQGRTEAFF. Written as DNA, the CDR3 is TGTGCCAGCAGCTACGGACAGGGGCGCACTGAAGCTTTCTTT.

CDR3 residues: CASSFSGKGQETQYF. The CDR3, as DNA: TGCGCCAGCAGTTTTAGCGGAAAGGGGCAAGAGACCCAGTACTTC. V gene TRBV5-1 combines with J gene TRBJ2-5, with D perhaps matching TRBD2 (6 bases). The germline V gene encodes CDR1 SGHRS and CDR2 YFSETQ. V lost 5 bases and J lost 2, with 16 bases in between. The CDR3 totals 15 residues.

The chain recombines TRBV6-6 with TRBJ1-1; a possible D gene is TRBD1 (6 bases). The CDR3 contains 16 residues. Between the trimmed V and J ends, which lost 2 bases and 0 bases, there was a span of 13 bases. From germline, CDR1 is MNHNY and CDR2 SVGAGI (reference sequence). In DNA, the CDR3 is TGTGCCAGCAGTTACGGGGGCAGCGGTATGAACACTGAAGCTTTCTTT. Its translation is CASSYGGSGMNTEAFF.

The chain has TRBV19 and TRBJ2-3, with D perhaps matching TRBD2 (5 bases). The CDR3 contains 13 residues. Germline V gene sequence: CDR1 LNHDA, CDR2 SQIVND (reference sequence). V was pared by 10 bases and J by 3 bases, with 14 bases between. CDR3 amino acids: CATTWAGTDTQYF. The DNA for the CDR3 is TGTGCCACTACGTGGGCGGGTACAGATACGCAGTATTTT. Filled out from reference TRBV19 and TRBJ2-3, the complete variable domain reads DGGITQSPKYLFRKEGQNVTLSCEQNLNHDAMYWYRQDPGQGLRLIYYSQIVNDFQKGDIAEGYSVSREKKESFPLTVTSAQKNPTAFYLCATTWAGTDTQYFGPGTRLTVL.

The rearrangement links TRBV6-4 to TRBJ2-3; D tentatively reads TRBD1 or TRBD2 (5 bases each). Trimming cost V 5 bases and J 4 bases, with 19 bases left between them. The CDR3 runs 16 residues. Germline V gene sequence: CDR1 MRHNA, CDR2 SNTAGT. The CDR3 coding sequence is TGTGCCAGCAGTCCCTCCGGGACCGCCGGTCCAGATACGCAGTATTTT. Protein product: CASSPSGTAGPDTQYF.

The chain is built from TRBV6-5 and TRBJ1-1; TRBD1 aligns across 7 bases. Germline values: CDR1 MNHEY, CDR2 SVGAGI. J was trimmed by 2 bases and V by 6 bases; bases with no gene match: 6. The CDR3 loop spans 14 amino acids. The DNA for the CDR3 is TGTGCCAGCAGACCGACAGGGACTAACACTGAAGCTTTCTTT. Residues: CASRPTGTNTEAFF.